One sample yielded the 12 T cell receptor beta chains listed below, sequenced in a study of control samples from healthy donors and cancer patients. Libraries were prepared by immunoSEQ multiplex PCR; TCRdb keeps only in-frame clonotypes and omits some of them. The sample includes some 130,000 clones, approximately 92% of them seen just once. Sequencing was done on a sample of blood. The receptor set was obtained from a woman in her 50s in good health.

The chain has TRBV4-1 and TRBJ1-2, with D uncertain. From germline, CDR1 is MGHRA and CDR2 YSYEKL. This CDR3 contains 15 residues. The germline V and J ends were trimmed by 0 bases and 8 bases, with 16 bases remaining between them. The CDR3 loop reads CASSQDRRYVVGYTF. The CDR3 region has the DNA TGCGCCAGCAGCCAAGATAGGCGATATGTCGTGGGCTACACCTTC.

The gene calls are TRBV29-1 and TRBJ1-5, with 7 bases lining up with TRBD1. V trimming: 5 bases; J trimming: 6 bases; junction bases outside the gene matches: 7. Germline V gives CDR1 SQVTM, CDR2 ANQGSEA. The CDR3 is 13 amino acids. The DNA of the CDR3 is TGCAGCGTTAGGACAGGCGTCGGTCAGCCCCAGCATTTT. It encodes CSVRTGVGQPQHF.

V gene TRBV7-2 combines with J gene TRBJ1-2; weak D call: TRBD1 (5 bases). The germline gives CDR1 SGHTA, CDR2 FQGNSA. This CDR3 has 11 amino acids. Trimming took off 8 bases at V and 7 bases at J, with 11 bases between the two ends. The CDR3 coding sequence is TGTGCCAGCTCTAAGGGACTTGGCTACACCTTC. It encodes CASSKGLGYTF.

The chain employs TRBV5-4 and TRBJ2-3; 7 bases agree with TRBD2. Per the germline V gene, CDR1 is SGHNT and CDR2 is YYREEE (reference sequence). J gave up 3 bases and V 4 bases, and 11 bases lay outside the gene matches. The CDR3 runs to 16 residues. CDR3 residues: CASSIRLRAGTDTQYF. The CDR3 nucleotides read TGTGCCAGCAGCATACGACTGCGAGCGGGAACAGATACGCAGTATTTT.

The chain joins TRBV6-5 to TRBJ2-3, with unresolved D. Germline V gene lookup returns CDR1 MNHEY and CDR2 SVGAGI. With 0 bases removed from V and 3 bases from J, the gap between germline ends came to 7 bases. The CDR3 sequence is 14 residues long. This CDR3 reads CASSYSKPTDTQYF. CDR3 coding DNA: TGTGCCAGCAGTTACTCGAAACCTACAGATACGCAGTATTTT.

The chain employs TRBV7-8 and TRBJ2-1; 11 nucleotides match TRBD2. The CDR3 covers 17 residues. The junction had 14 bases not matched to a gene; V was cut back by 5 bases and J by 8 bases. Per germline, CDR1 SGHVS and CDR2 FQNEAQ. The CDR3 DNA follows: TGTGCCAGCAGCGTGCTCGGTGGTAGCGGGAGGGTACATGAGCAGTTCTTC. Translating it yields CASSVLGGSGRVHEQFF.

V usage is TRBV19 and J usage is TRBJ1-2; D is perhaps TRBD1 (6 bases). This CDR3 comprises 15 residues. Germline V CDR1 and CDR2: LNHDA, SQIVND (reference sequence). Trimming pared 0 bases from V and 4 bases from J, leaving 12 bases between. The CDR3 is CASSIDRQGPYGYTF. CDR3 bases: TGTGCCAGTAGTATAGATCGTCAGGGGCCCTATGGCTACACCTTC.

As DNA, the CDR3 is TGTGCCAGCAGTTCTACAGGGGTCTGGGCCCAGCATTTT. It encodes CASSSTGVWAQHF. The chain uses TRBV27 and TRBJ1-5; the match to TRBD1 covers 7 bases. The CDR3 extends over 13 amino acids. Unmatched junction bases numbered 8, after V lost 4 bases and J lost 11 bases. Germline V gene data show CDR1 as MNHEY and CDR2 as SMNVEV (reference sequence).

The CDR3 DNA is TGTGCCAGCAGTTCGGGACAGGGTAGCAATCAGCCCCAGCATTTT. This gives the protein CASSSGQGSNQPQHF. V and J are TRBV6-6 and TRBJ1-5; 9 nucleotides agree with TRBD1. The CDR3 length is 15 residues. Germline V lookup: CDR1 MNHNY, CDR2 SVGAGI (reference sequence). After removal of 4 bases from V and 0 bases from J, the junction contained 1 base not matched to a gene.

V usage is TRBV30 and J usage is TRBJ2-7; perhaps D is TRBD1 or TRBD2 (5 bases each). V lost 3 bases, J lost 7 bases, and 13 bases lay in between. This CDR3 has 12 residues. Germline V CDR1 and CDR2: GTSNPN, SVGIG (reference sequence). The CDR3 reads CAWSRGGLEQYF. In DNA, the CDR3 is TGTGCCTGGAGCCGGGGCGGGCTGGAGCAGTACTTC. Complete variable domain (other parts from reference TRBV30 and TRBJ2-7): SQTIHQWPATLVQPVGSPLSLECTVEGTSNPNLYWYRQAAGRGLQLLFYSVGIGQISSEVPQNLSASRPQDRQFILSSKKLLLSDSGFYLCAWSRGGLEQYFGPGTRLTVT.

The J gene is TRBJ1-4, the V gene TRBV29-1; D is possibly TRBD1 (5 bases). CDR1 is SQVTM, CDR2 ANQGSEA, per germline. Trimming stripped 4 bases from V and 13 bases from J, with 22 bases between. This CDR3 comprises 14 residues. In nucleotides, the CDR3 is TGCAGCGTTGTCCTACAGACGGGGGAGGAGGGACTGTTTTTT. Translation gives CSVVLQTGEEGLFF.

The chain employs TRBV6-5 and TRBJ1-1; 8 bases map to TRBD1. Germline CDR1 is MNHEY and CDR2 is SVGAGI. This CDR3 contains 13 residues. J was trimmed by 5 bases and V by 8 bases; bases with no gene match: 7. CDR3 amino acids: CASVSTGETEAFF. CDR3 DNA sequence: TGTGCCAGCGTTTCGACAGGGGAGACTGAAGCTTTCTTT.